These 18 T cell receptor beta chains came from one sample sequenced in a study of T cell responses to AZD1222 COVID-19 vaccine. The method was immunoSEQ multiplex PCR; TCRdb's version includes in-frame clones alone and lacks a portion of them. Of about 150,000 clones listed, about 90% are singletons. The specimen comprised peripheral blood, sampled 28 days after the second dose of the MenACWY control vaccine. These TCRs come from an adult who received the MenACWY meningococcal vaccine as a control.

The rearrangement joins TRBV28 to TRBJ2-7; possible D gene TRBD1, 6 bases. This CDR3 is built from 12 residues. V dropped 5 bases and J dropped 9 bases, with 14 bases sitting between them. CDR1 is MDHEN and CDR2 is SYDVKM in the germline V gene. Here the CDR3 DNA reads TGTGCCAGCAGTGGGTTCAGGGGCAGGCAGTACTTC. It specifies CASSGFRGRQYF.

The V gene is TRBV28, the J gene TRBJ1-2, with D hard to call. The CDR3 has 15 amino acids. Looked up from germline, CDR1 is MDHEN and CDR2 is SYDVKM. The ends were cut back, 4 bases at V and 7 bases at J, with 19 bases in the middle. CDR3 bases: TGTGCCAGCAGTTCCCCAGGACGGATTTTGCTTGGCTACACCTTC. Protein: CASSSPGRILLGYTF.

The V gene is TRBV5-1, the J gene TRBJ1-1, with D possibly matching TRBD1 (6 bases). The CDR3 is 12 residues long. With 4 bases removed from V and 11 bases from J, the gap between germline ends came to 15 bases. Germline values: CDR1 SGHRS, CDR2 YFSETQ. For the CDR3, the DNA is TGCGCCAGCAGCCGGGCCACAGGGTCGGCTTTCTTT. This encodes CASSRATGSAFF.

This clone was found once. This chain joins TRBV12-3 or TRBV12-4 and TRBJ2-2; 7 positions match TRBD1. The CDR3 length is 13 residues. J was trimmed by 5 bases and V by 5 bases; bases with no gene match: 2. CDR3 nucleotide sequence: TGTGCCAGCAGTCCACAGGGGACCGGGGAGCTGTTTTTT. It codes for CASSPQGTGELFF.

The chain combines TRBV7-2 with TRBJ1-2; TRBD1 might be the D (6 bases). This CDR3 region has 18 residues. Germline V gene data show CDR1 as SGHTA and CDR2 as FQGNSA. The V end was cut by 5 bases, the J end by 3 bases, with 25 bases between. The CDR3 bases are TGTGCCAGCAGCCCGCGAGGGGGTCGCCCAGATTTAGACTATGGCTACACCTTC. Translation gives CASSPRGGRPDLDYGYTF.

The chain couples TRBV28 to TRBJ2-3; D is possibly TRBD1 (5 bases). Per germline, CDR1 MDHEN and CDR2 SYDVKM. V was trimmed by 10 bases and J by 2 bases, leaving 16 bases between them. The CDR3 runs to 14 residues. The CDR3 coding sequence is TGTGCCACCTTCACTGGGGCAGTCACAGATACGCAGTATTTT. This translates into CATFTGAVTDTQYF.

The chain recombines TRBV11-1 with TRBJ1-1; D gene ambiguous. The CDR3 has 13 residues. Trimming left V 5 bases short and J 5 bases short, with 12 bases between. Germline CDR1 SGHAT, CDR2 FQDESV (reference sequence). The CDR3 reads CASSPSEGTEAFF. CDR3 nucleotides: TGTGCCAGCAGCCCCAGCGAAGGGACTGAAGCTTTCTTT.

This clone was recorded only once. The chain has TRBV5-1 and TRBJ1-2; the D gene is possibly TRBD1 (5 bases). The germline CDR1 and CDR2 sequences are SGHRS and YFSETQ. The V end lost 0 bases, the J end lost 2 bases, and 11 bases lay between the germline ends. The CDR3 totals 15 residues. CDR3: CASSLDPGTNYGYTF. The CDR3 region has the DNA TGCGCCAGCAGCTTGGATCCGGGGACGAACTATGGCTACACCTTC.

The chain recombines TRBV10-2 with TRBJ2-7, with TRBD2 matching over 7 bases. The germline CDR1 and CDR2 sequences are WSHSY and SAAADI. The V and J ends lost 10 bases and 2 bases, in that order; junction bases with no gene match: 8. The CDR3 consists of 13 residues. The DNA of the CDR3 is TGCGCCACCTGGGGGGGAGAAACCTACGAGCAGTACTTC. It yields the protein CATWGGETYEQYF.

Details on this clone: The sample contains more than one DNA sequence encoding this CDR3. The genes are TRBV2 and TRBJ1-2; 7 nucleotides align to TRBD1. V dropped 2 bases and J dropped 0; count of bases not matched to a gene: 0. This CDR3 is 14 amino acids long. CDR1 and CDR2 from the germline V gene are SNHLY and FYNNEI. CDR3 in DNA: TGTGCCAGCAGTGAACAGGGGGCTAACTATGGCTACACCTTC. Amino acid sequence: CASSEQGANYGYTF.

The chain combines TRBV18 with TRBJ2-1, with 11 bases matching TRBD2. Trimming took 2 bases from V and 4 from J; bases not matched to a gene: 4. The germline CDR1 and CDR2 sequences are KGHSH and LQKENI. This CDR3 is built from 16 residues. This CDR3 is CASSPTLAGAYNEQFF. As DNA, the CDR3 is TGTGCCAGCTCACCAACACTAGCGGGGGCGTACAATGAGCAGTTCTTC.

This clone was detected once. This chain joins TRBV11-2 and TRBJ2-3, with D tentatively TRBD1 (6 bases). This CDR3 has 12 amino acids. In germline, CDR1 is SGHAT, CDR2 FQNNGV. V gave up 6 bases and J gave up 6 bases, with 10 bases separating them. The DNA for the CDR3 is TGTGCCAGCAGAAAAACAGGGGATACGCAGTATTTT. Translated, it gives CASRKTGDTQYF.

The chain joins TRBV7-3 to TRBJ2-6; TRBD1 is a possible D gene (5 bases). Trimming cost V 5 bases and J 0 bases, with 5 bases left between them. In germline, CDR1 is SGHTA, CDR2 FQGTGA. This CDR3 region has 14 residues. The CDR3 DNA sequence: TGTGCCAGCAGCAGGGGCTCTGGGGCCAACGTCCTGACTTTC. Its translation is CASSRGSGANVLTF.

The V and J genes are TRBV27 and TRBJ2-1; 7 bases align to TRBD1. The V gene's germline CDR1 is MNHEY and CDR2 SMNVEV (reference sequence). The CDR3 has 14 amino acids. The J segment lost 9 bases and the V segment lost 3 bases, leaving 8 bases of the junction unmatched. The CDR3 sequence is CASSFYRGGGEQFF. CDR3 nucleotide sequence: TGTGCCAGCAGTTTCTACAGGGGTGGTGGTGAGCAGTTCTTC.

This clone was picked up one time. The CDR3 region has the DNA TGTGCTAGTGGTTTGAGGACAGGAAACACCGGGGAGCTGTTTTTT. This sequence encodes CASGLRTGNTGELFF. The rearrangement uses TRBV12-5 and TRBJ2-2; 7 positions agree with TRBD1. Unmatched junction bases numbered 2, after V lost 2 bases and J lost 2 bases. CDR1 is LGHNT, CDR2 FRNRAP, per germline. The CDR3 spans 15 residues.

The chain combines TRBV18 with TRBJ2-5; no definite D call. The CDR3 extends over 12 amino acids. CDR1 is KGHSH and CDR2 is LQKENI in the germline V gene. The V and J ends lost 3 bases and 5 bases respectively, with 7 bases between them. The CDR3 reads CASSPGEETQYF. The CDR3 bases are TGTGCCAGCTCACCCGGCGAGGAGACCCAGTACTTC.

The CDR3, as DNA: TGTGCCAGCAGTTCAGAACAGGGGACAGATACGCAGTATTTT. Residues: CASSSEQGTDTQYF. The J gene is TRBJ2-3, the V gene TRBV7-9; 7 bases are shared with TRBD1. V lost 6 bases and J lost 3; bases outside the gene matches: 6. CDR3 length equals 14 residues. Germline V gene data show CDR1 as SEHNR and CDR2 as FQNEAQ (reference sequence).

In DNA, the CDR3 is TGTGCCAGCAGTTGGGGCCGGGGGAATGAGCAGTTCTTC. This encodes CASSWGRGNEQFF. V and J are TRBV27 and TRBJ2-1; D perhaps matches TRBD2 (6 bases). The V gene's germline CDR1 is MNHEY and CDR2 SMNVEV (reference sequence). With 4 bases removed from V and 7 bases from J, the gap between germline ends came to 11 bases. The CDR3 covers 13 residues.